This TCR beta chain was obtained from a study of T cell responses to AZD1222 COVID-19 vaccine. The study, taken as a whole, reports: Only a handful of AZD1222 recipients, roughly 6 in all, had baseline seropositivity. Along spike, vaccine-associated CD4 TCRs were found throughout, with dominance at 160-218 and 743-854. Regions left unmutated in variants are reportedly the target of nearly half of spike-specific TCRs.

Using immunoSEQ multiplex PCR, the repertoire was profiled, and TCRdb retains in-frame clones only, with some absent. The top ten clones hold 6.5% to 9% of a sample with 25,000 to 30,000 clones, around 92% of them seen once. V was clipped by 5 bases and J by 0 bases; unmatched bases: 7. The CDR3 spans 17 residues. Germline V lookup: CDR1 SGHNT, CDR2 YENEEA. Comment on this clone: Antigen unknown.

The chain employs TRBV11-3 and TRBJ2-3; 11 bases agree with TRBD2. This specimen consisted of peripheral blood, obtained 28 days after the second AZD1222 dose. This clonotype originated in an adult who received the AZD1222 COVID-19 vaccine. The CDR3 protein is CASSPRLAGSSTDTQYF. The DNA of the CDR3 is TGTGCCAGCAGCCCCCGACTAGCGGGATCTAGCACAGATACGCAGTATTTT.